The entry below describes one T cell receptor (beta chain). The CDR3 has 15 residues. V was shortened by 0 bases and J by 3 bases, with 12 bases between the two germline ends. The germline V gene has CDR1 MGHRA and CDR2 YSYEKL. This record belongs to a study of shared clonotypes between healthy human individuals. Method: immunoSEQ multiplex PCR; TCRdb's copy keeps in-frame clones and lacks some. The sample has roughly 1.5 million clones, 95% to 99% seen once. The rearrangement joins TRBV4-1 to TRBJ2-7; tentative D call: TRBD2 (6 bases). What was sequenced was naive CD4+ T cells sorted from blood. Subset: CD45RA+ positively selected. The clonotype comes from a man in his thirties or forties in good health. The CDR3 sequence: CASSQEEGPNYEQYF. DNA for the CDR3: TGCGCCAGCAGCCAAGAGGAGGGCCCCAACTACGAGCAGTACTTC.